A single T cell receptor beta chain is shown here with its context. What it binds is unknown. The record originates from a study of cytomegalovirus exposure and HLA in healthy donors. Study-wide findings and caveats: A list of 150 or so TCR beta chains associated with cytomegalovirus was given. The classifier was said to identify cytomegalovirus status with high specificity and sensitivity. A missense variant in DCLRE1C was later tied to TCR beta V- and J-gene trimming.

There are 12 residues in the CDR3. Germline lookup yields CDR1 SNHLY and CDR2 FYNNEI. The V gene end was trimmed by 10 bases and the J gene end by 6 bases; junction bases not matched to a gene: 5. Primers for the PCR totalled 60 Vbeta and 13 Jbeta. Repertoires were generated with immunoSEQ multiplex PCR, while TCRdb's copy carries only in-frame clones and drops some. This table holds around 64,000 clones, about 85% found once. Donors were nominally healthy when sampled, though unrecorded immune exposures were likely. This chain links TRBV2 with TRBJ2-2; 7 nucleotides line up with TRBD1. The TCR comes from a female donor in good health and CMV-seronegative. The sequenced material came from PBMCs. The CDR3, as DNA: TGTGCCACCCAGACAGGGTCCGGGGAGCTGTTTTTT. Translated: CATQTGSGELFF.